The clone carrying this T cell receptor (beta chain) was picked up a small number of times. Germline CDR1 is SEHNR and CDR2 is FQNEAQ (reference sequence). The CDR3 is made up of 13 amino acids. With V trimmed by 8 bases and J by 7 bases, 6 bases remained unmatched. This sample stems from a study of beta chain features in type 1 diabetes. The authors reverse transcribed all of the isolated RNA, so sequencing captured expressed TCRB transcripts. TCRdb's copy holds only in-frame clones and misses some; the assay was immunoSEQ multiplex PCR. This sample has about 450,000 clones, with roughly 11% found just once.

The chain combines TRBV7-9 with TRBJ1-4, with 8 bases matching TRBD1. Sequenced input: naive CD4+ T cells from blood. The source is a woman aged 18-29 years in good health. The CDR3 reads CASSQGAGEKLFF. The CDR3 DNA reads TGTGCCAGCTCCCAGGGGGCTGGTGAAAAACTGTTTTTT.